This TCR beta chain is drawn from a study of OX40 agonist ivuxolimab in advanced cancers. Generated by immunoSEQ multiplex PCR, the TCRdb table keeps only in-frame clones and is missing some. The sample contains 75,000 to 95,000 clones, about 85% of which appear only once. The CDR3 consists of 14 residues. Germline assignment: CDR1 MNHEY and CDR2 SMNVEV (reference sequence). J was trimmed by 3 bases and V by 6 bases; bases with no gene match: 5. This clone was counted only a few times. V and J are TRBV27 and TRBJ2-1; 7 bases match TRBD1. This TCR was sampled from an adult with an advanced solid tumor such as melanoma, head and neck, liver or kidney cancer. The input for sequencing was CD4+ or CD8+ T cells sorted from blood, taken in a trial of the OX40 agonist ivuxolimab. CDR3 amino acids: CASSRTGFYNEQFF. The CDR3 DNA sequence: TGTGCCAGCAGCCGGACAGGATTCTACAATGAGCAGTTCTTC.